Each of the 2 T cell receptor beta chains below was sequenced from the same sample in a study of blood T cell repertoires in COVID-19. Repertoires were generated with immunoSEQ multiplex PCR, while TCRdb's copy carries only in-frame clones and drops some. This table has a few hundred thousand clones, approximately 87% appearing once. Sequencing input: peripheral blood. The receptors originated from a man aged 60-69 years who had recovered from COVID-19.

This chain connects TRBV9 to TRBJ2-7; 7 bases fit TRBD2. Germline lookup yields CDR1 SGDLS and CDR2 YYNGEE. The CDR3 has 14 amino acids. The trim removed 0 bases at V and 6 bases at J, leaving 6 bases unmatched. The CDR3 DNA reads TGTGCCAGCAGCGTAGAAGTCAGGGAGGGCGAGCAGTACTTC. This encodes CASSVEVREGEQYF.

The rearrangement links TRBV9 to TRBJ1-2; the D gene is possibly TRBD1 (5 bases). The CDR3 covers 19 residues. Trimming shortened V by 3 bases and J by 4 bases, and 28 bases separated the two germline ends. CDR1 is SGDLS, CDR2 YYNGEE, per germline. The DNA of the CDR3 is TGTGCCAGCAGCGCTCAACCGGGGGAAGGAGGATCCCTAGGCTATGGCTACACCTTC. Translated: CASSAQPGEGGSLGYGYTF.